The present T cell receptor (beta chain) was sequenced within a study of blood T cell repertoires in COVID-19. In the study overall: T cells, B-cell-depleted T cells, or PBMCs provided the cDNA or gDNA that served as material.

This clone was counted a single time. The assay was immunoSEQ multiplex PCR, and TCRdb's table has in-frame clones only and misses some. The sample includes approximately 130,000 clones, around 81% seen only once; the top ten take roughly 9.1%. The ends lost 3 bases at V and 3 bases at J; junction bases unmatched: 10. Germline V gene data show CDR1 as SGDLS and CDR2 as YYNGEE. CDR3 size: 18 residues. Sequenced sample: peripheral blood. The chain joins TRBV9 to TRBJ2-6, with 9 bases that match TRBD1. The receptor was isolated from a woman aged 55 to 70 with active or convalescent COVID-19. CDR3 in amino acids: CASSDRPGTGIGANVLTF. CDR3 nucleotides: TGTGCCAGCAGCGACCGTCCCGGGACAGGGATTGGGGCCAACGTCCTGACTTTC.